These T cell receptor beta chains were read from a single sample in a study of blood T cells in healthy people across ages. From the 5' RACE reads, TCRdb called clonotypes with MiXCR, one entry per CDR3 protein. The sample lists approximately 770,000 distinct CDR3 sequences, about three fifths occurring once. Specimen: blood. The receptor set was obtained from a man aged 30 to 39 in good health. Both conserved end residues are part of each CDR3. D genes are given only for firm matches. The size entry is marked missing in some rows and otherwise reads once, few, many or a size class.

d_gene: TRBD2; j_gene: TRBJ2-5; abundance: once; v_gene: TRBV5-4; CDR3aa: CASSGGLAAQETQYF; CDR3nt: TGTGCCAGCAGCGGCGGACTAGCGGCCCAAGAGACCCAGTACTTC
d_gene: NA; j_gene: TRBJ1-2; abundance: many; v_gene: TRBV13; CDR3aa: CASSLGGGERRGYTF; CDR3nt: TGTGCCAGCAGCTTAGGAGGAGGGGAACGAAGGGGCTACACCTTC
d_gene: NA; j_gene: TRBJ2-5; abundance: NA; v_gene: TRBV5-1; CDR3aa: CASSKHRAETQYF; CDR3nt: TGCGCCAGCAGCAAGCACAGGGCTGAGACCCAGTACTTC
d_gene: NA; j_gene: TRBJ2-1; abundance: NA; v_gene: TRBV6-6; CDR3aa: CASNYPLTRSNSNEQFF; CDR3nt: TGTGCCAGCAATTACCCCCTAACTAGGTCTAACTCCAATGAGCAGTTCTTC
d_gene: TRBD1; j_gene: TRBJ2-5; abundance: NA; v_gene: TRBV7-6; CDR3aa: CASSLISDRGRETQYF; CDR3nt: TGTGCCAGCAGCTTAATCTCGGACAGGGGTAGGGAGACCCAGTACTTC
d_gene: TRBD2; j_gene: TRBJ2-1; abundance: NA; v_gene: TRBV29-1; CDR3aa: CSVEVLAASNEQFF; CDR3nt: TGCAGCGTTGAGGTACTAGCGGCCTCTAATGAGCAGTTCTTC
d_gene: TRBD1; j_gene: TRBJ2-4; abundance: many; v_gene: TRBV6-5; CDR3aa: CASSLGQKNIQYF; CDR3nt: TGTGCCAGCAGCCTGGGACAGAAAAACATTCAGTACTTC
d_gene: NA; j_gene: TRBJ1-5; abundance: NA; v_gene: TRBV15; CDR3aa: CATSVGFDQPQHF; CDR3nt: TGTGCCACCAGCGTTGGATTCGATCAGCCCCAGCATTTT
d_gene: TRBD2; j_gene: TRBJ2-1; abundance: NA; v_gene: TRBV4-3; CDR3aa: CASRSTTGLAGGNEQFF; CDR3nt: TGCGCCAGCAGATCCACGACGGGACTAGCGGGCGGCAATGAGCAGTTCTTC
d_gene: NA; j_gene: TRBJ1-1; abundance: many; v_gene: TRBV5-6; CDR3aa: CASSSESVLNTEAFF; CDR3nt: TGTGCCAGCAGCTCAGAATCGGTACTGAACACTGAAGCTTTCTTT